A selection of T cell receptor beta chains follows, all from one sample in a study of metastatic and nonmetastatic thyroid tumors. TCRdb used MiXCR to call clones anew from the PCR reads. The table lists about 45,000 clones, 3.2% of them singletons, with roughly 9.1% in the top ten. Sequenced sample: blood. Source of these receptors: a female donor with papillary thyroid cancer or a benign thyroid nodule (not recorded which). Some clones in this sample may be carry-over from other donors' samples. Both conserved end residues are part of each CDR3. A D gene is named only where the DNA matches it firmly. Size is omitted from some rows. Given values are once, few, many or a class for expanded clones.

CDR3: CASRESAVFTDTQYF
DNA: TGCGCCAGCAGAGAATCAGCGGTTTTCACAGATACGCAGTATTTT
J: TRBJ2-3
size: many
D: .
V: TRBV10-2

CDR3: CASRTGDGTGELFF
DNA: TGTGCCAGCAGGACAGGGGATGGGACCGGGGAGCTGTTTTTT
J: TRBJ2-2
size: many
D: TRBD1
V: TRBV6-1

CDR3: CASSGRREGELFF
DNA: TGTGCCAGCAGTGGACGAAGGGAGGGGGAGCTGTTTTTT
J: TRBJ2-2
size: many
D: .
V: TRBV12-3/TRBV12-4

CDR3: CASWDSTDTQYF
DNA: TGTGCCAGCTGGGACTCCACAGATACGCAGTATTTT
J: TRBJ2-3
size: .
D: .
V: TRBV28

CDR3: CSARDREFLVDTQYF
DNA: TGCAGTGCTAGAGATCGAGAGTTTTTAGTAGATACGCAGTATTTT
J: TRBJ2-3
size: medium-sized
D: .
V: TRBV20-1

CDR3: CASSFQQGVSEQFF
DNA: TGTGCCAGCAGTTTTCAACAGGGCGTCAGTGAGCAGTTCTTC
J: TRBJ2-1
size: many
D: .
V: TRBV28

CDR3: CASKLNSGNTIYF
DNA: TGTGCCAGCAAGCTAAACTCTGGAAACACCATATATTTT
J: TRBJ1-3
size: .
D: .
V: TRBV6-1

CDR3: CASSYSTGGYYGYTF
DNA: TGTGCCAGCAGTTACTCGACAGGGGGTTACTATGGCTACACCTTC
J: TRBJ1-2
size: few
D: TRBD1
V: TRBV6-2/TRBV6-3

CDR3: CSARVQGGNNEQFF
DNA: TGCAGTGCTAGAGTGCAGGGGGGAAACAATGAGCAGTTCTTC
J: TRBJ2-1
size: many
D: .
V: TRBV20-1

CDR3: CASSPRRGANEKLFF
DNA: TGCGCCAGCAGCCCGCGACGGGGGGCAAATGAAAAACTGTTTTTT
J: TRBJ1-4
size: many
D: .
V: TRBV5-1

CDR3: CASSLTFRGLAGNTGELFF
DNA: TGTGCCAGCAGCTTAACTTTTCGGGGGTTAGCAGGAAACACCGGGGAGCTGTTTTTT
J: TRBJ2-2
size: many
D: .
V: TRBV7-3

CDR3: CASSRGGRNDQFF
DNA: TGTGCCAGCAGTCGGGGCGGTAGAAATGATCAGTTCTTC
J: TRBJ2-1
size: few
D: .
V: TRBV28

CDR3: CASIYGTAGNTIYF
DNA: TGTGCCAGCATCTACGGGACAGCTGGAAACACCATATATTTT
J: TRBJ1-3
size: many
D: TRBD1
V: TRBV6-1

CDR3: CASSRTELTTQYF
DNA: TGTGCCAGCAGTCGGACTGAACTTACTACGCAGTATTTT
J: TRBJ2-3
size: .
D: .
V: TRBV28

CDR3: CASSQLRRGETQYF
DNA: TGCGCCAGCAGCCAACTCCGGAGGGGAGAGACCCAGTACTTC
J: TRBJ2-5
size: many
D: .
V: TRBV4-1

CDR3: CASTHGGASTEAFF
DNA: TGTGCCAGCACCCATGGGGGGGCGTCCACTGAAGCTTTCTTT
J: TRBJ1-1
size: many
D: .
V: TRBV6-1

CDR3: CASSSQRDPNEQFF
DNA: TGTGCCAGCTCGTCCCAGCGGGACCCCAATGAGCAGTTCTTC
J: TRBJ2-1
size: many
D: TRBD2
V: TRBV18

CDR3: CAWRREGHAGDTQYF
DNA: TGTGCCTGGAGGCGGGAGGGACATGCCGGAGATACGCAGTATTTT
J: TRBJ2-3
size: many
D: TRBD2
V: TRBV30

CDR3: CSVGLAEYNGQFF
DNA: TGCAGCGTGGGACTAGCGGAGTACAATGGGCAGTTCTTC
J: TRBJ2-1
size: .
D: TRBD2
V: TRBV29-1

CDR3: CASSRYEQYF
DNA: TGTGCCAGCAGCAGGTACGAGCAGTACTTC
J: TRBJ2-7
size: many
D: .
V: TRBV5-4

CDR3: CSARDVTSGYNEQFF
DNA: TGCAGTGCTAGAGATGTTACTAGCGGGTACAATGAGCAGTTCTTC
J: TRBJ2-1
size: many
D: TRBD2
V: TRBV20-1

CDR3: CASSYSDRQAGNQPQHF
DNA: TGTGCCAGCAGTTACTCTGATCGGCAGGCAGGCAATCAGCCCCAGCATTTT
J: TRBJ1-5
size: .
D: .
V: TRBV6-2/TRBV6-3

CDR3: CASSFGGASSYEQYF
DNA: TGTGCCAGCAGCTTCGGCGGGGCCAGCTCCTACGAGCAGTACTTC
J: TRBJ2-7
size: many
D: .
V: TRBV13

CDR3: CASSDSTSNEQFF
DNA: TGTGCCAGCAGTGACTCGACTAGCAATGAGCAGTTCTTC
J: TRBJ2-1
size: many
D: .
V: TRBV6-4

CDR3: CASSSGPGLYGYTF
DNA: TGCGCCAGCAGCTCTGGGCCCGGCCTCTATGGCTACACCTTC
J: TRBJ1-2
size: many
D: .
V: TRBV5-1

CDR3: CASRKLAGPLNEQFF
DNA: TGCGCCAGCAGAAAACTAGCGGGACCCCTCAATGAGCAGTTCTTC
J: TRBJ2-1
size: many
D: TRBD2
V: TRBV5-1

CDR3: CASSLPTGRLSYGQYF
DNA: TGCGCCAGCAGCTTGCCTACGGGACGTCTCTCCTACGGGCAGTACTTC
J: TRBJ2-7
size: many
D: .
V: TRBV5-1

CDR3: CASSDWLAGVPGEQFF
DNA: TGTGCCAGCAGTGATTGGCTAGCGGGAGTGCCAGGGGAGCAGTTCTTC
J: TRBJ2-1
size: .
D: TRBD2
V: TRBV6-1